The text below deals with one TCR beta chain. The target antigen is unknown. Trimming stripped 2 bases from V and 3 bases from J, with 14 bases between. This CDR3 contains 15 residues. In germline, CDR1 is MDHEN, CDR2 SYDVKM. The entry originates in a study of immune evolution from preneoplasia to lung adenocarcinoma. Findings and caveats of the study: KRAS-mutant nodules had the highest T cell clonality.

This table comes from immunoSEQ multiplex PCR, and its TCRdb copy is limited to in-frame clones, with some not included. The sample has some 21,000 clones, approximately 71% seen once; the top ten hold 5.6%. The sequenced sample consisted of FFPE invasive lung adenocarcinoma tissue. This clonotype was sampled from a person in their sixties or seventies with lung adenocarcinoma. The chain is built from TRBV28 and TRBJ2-7; a weak D match, TRBD1 (5 bases). The CDR3 DNA follows: TGTGCCAGCAGTTTAAGGGGTAAGAGGAGCTACGAGCAGTACTTC. It yields the protein CASSLRGKRSYEQYF.